This note documents a single TCR beta chain sequence. The sample has other DNA sequences that encode this CDR3 too. Per the original methods: Reference gene primer amplification gave estimated nucleated cell counts. Assay: immunoSEQ multiplex PCR; the TCRdb copy retains only in-frame clones and omits some. The D gene and trimming were derived from the DNA, and the V and J assignments and clone size from that table. The repertoire has approximately 63,000 clones, 75% to 80% of them found once; the top ten carry 50%. V lost 6 bases and J lost 2; bases outside the gene matches: 4. Germline V gene sequence: CDR1 MNHEY, CDR2 SVGAGI. The CDR3 loop spans 15 amino acids. The data were obtained in a study of blood T cell repertoires in COVID-19. Study in general: The origin of the acute and convalescent COVID-19 samples was the United States, Italy and Spain. T cells, B-cell-depleted T cells, or PBMCs provided the cDNA or gDNA that served as material.

The chain couples TRBV6-5 to TRBJ2-7; 13 nucleotides line up with TRBD2. The TCR originated in a woman of 80 years or more with acute or convalescent COVID-19. The sequencing sample was made of peripheral blood. CDR3 sequence reads: CASSYGTSGTYEQYF. The CDR3 bases are TGTGCCAGCAGCTACGGGACTAGCGGGACCTACGAGCAGTACTTC.